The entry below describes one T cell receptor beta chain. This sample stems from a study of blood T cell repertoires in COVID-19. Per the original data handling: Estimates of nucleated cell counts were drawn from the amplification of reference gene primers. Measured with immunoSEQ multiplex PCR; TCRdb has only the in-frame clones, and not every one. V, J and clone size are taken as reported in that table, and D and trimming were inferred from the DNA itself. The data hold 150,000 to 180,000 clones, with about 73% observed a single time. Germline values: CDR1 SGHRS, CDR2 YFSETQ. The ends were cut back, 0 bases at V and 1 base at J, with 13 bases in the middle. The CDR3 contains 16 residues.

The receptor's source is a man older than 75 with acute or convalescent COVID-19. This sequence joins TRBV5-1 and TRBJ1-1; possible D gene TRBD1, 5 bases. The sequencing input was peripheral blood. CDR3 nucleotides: TGCGCCAGCAGCTTGGGGTCGGCCGGGGGGAACACTGAAGCTTTCTTT. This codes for CASSLGSAGGNTEAFF.